The 10 T cell receptor beta chains below come from one sample, sequenced in a study of PD-L1 blockade in urothelial cancer. The data were produced by immunoSEQ multiplex PCR, yet TCRdb's version contains in-frame clones alone and is incomplete. The data show roughly 45,000 clones, 82% seen once. This sample's time point: peripheral blood 6 weeks after treatment start. The source was PBMCs, collected around atezolizumab (anti-PD-L1) treatment. The receptors were gathered from a man aged 60-69 years with urothelial cancer.

This clone appeared a few times. J is TRBJ1-6 and V is TRBV5-1; 7 bases line up with TRBD1. The V and J ends lost 3 bases and 0 bases, in that order; junction bases with no gene match: 12. CDR3 length: 19 residues. Per germline, CDR1 SGHRS and CDR2 YFSETQ. This chain's CDR3 is CASSSSDRVGSSYNSPLHF. CDR3 DNA: TGCGCCAGCAGCTCTAGCGACAGGGTTGGGAGCTCCTATAATTCACCCCTCCACTTT.

The gene calls are TRBV2 and TRBJ1-5, with unresolved D. V gave up 4 bases and J gave up 4 bases, with 8 bases separating them. Germline loops: CDR1 SNHLY, CDR2 FYNNEI. The CDR3 has 13 residues. In DNA form, the CDR3 reads TGTGCCAGCAGTGGACAATTGAATCAGCCCCAGCATTTT. Amino acid sequence: CASSGQLNQPQHF.

The chain carries TRBV18 and TRBJ2-5, with D possibly matching TRBD1 (6 bases). V lost 3 bases and J 0 bases, leaving 11 bases between the germline ends. The CDR3 is 15 amino acids. Germline-derived CDR1 and CDR2 are KGHSH and LQKENI. The CDR3 bases are TGTGCCAGCTCACCTAACAGGGTCAACCAAGAGACCCAGTACTTC. The encoded protein is CASSPNRVNQETQYF.

This clone was seen a single time. The chain employs TRBV6-5 and TRBJ1-6; possible D gene TRBD1, 6 bases. Trimming removed 6 bases from V and 7 bases from J, with 13 bases in between. Germline CDR1 MNHEY, CDR2 SVGAGI. There are 14 residues in the CDR3. The CDR3 sequence: CASSEFTGNSPLHF. DNA of the CDR3: TGTGCCAGCAGCGAGTTTACAGGGAATTCACCCCTCCACTTT.

This clone is a singleton in its sample. The chain couples TRBV5-4 to TRBJ2-1; 13 bases fit TRBD2. CDR1 is SGHNT and CDR2 is YYREEE in the germline V gene (reference sequence). J lost 2 bases, V lost 3 bases, and 8 bases had no gene match. CDR3 length: 18 amino acids. CDR3 bases: TGTGCCAGCAGCTCCGAAGGGACTAGCGGGACAGCCTACAATGAGCAGTTCTTC. Amino acids: CASSSEGTSGTAYNEQFF.

The V gene is TRBV5-1, the J gene TRBJ2-1, with 7 bases identical to TRBD1. CDR3 length equals 14 residues. J lost 6 bases, V lost 4 bases, and 7 bases had no gene match. Germline CDR1 reads SGHRS; CDR2 reads YFSETQ. CDR3 nucleotides: TGCGCCAGCAGCGCGGACAGGACTGGCAATGAGCAGTTCTTC. Protein sequence: CASSADRTGNEQFF.

The CDR3 reads CASSSTGGQGNTGELFF. The CDR3 DNA reads TGTGCCAGCAGCTCGACCGGGGGACAGGGCAACACCGGGGAGCTGTTTTTT. The V call is TRBV7-6, the J call TRBJ2-2; 9 positions match TRBD1. The V gene end was trimmed by 4 bases and the J gene end by 2 bases; junction bases not matched to a gene: 8. The germline gives CDR1 SGHVS, CDR2 FNYEAQ. This CDR3 has 17 amino acids.

This clone was detected a few times. The chain joins TRBV4-3 to TRBJ2-7; D gene unclear. The V and J ends lost 3 bases and 0 bases respectively, with 12 bases between them. This CDR3 has 15 amino acids. The germline CDR1 and CDR2 sequences are LGHNA and YSLEER. For the CDR3, the DNA is TGCGCCAGCAGCCAGGTTCCTTTGAGCTCCTACGAGCAGTACTTC. It translates to CASSQVPLSSYEQYF.

The CDR3 nucleotides are TGTGCCAGCAGCTCGGGACAGGGCGGCTACACCTTC. It codes for CASSSGQGGYTF. V usage is TRBV11-2 and J usage is TRBJ1-2; 9 bases agree with TRBD1. In germline, CDR1 is SGHAT, CDR2 FQNNGV. J gave up 8 bases and V 4 bases, and 2 bases lay outside the gene matches. The CDR3 is 12 residues long.

The rearrangement links TRBV9 to TRBJ1-4; D gene uncertain. This CDR3 is 15 amino acids long. The germline V gene has CDR1 SGDLS and CDR2 YYNGEE. The V gene lost 0 bases and the J gene lost 4 bases, with 10 bases spanning the gap. The CDR3 region is CASSVGGRRNEKLFF. Here the CDR3 DNA reads TGTGCCAGCAGCGTAGGAGGGCGGCGTAATGAAAAACTGTTTTTT.